What follows are 14 T cell receptor beta chains derived from one specimen sequenced in a study of blood T cell repertoires in COVID-19. Profiled with immunoSEQ multiplex PCR; TCRdb holds only in-frame clones, not every one. In the table there are 31,000 or so clones, approximately 87% of which are singletons. The sequenced material came from peripheral blood. These receptors were collected from a human donor with active COVID-19. The donor label of this sample is uncertain.

The chain employs TRBV3-1 (or the pseudogene TRBV3-2) and TRBJ1-2, with 7 bases that match TRBD1. The germline V gene has CDR1 LGHDT and CDR2 YNNKEL (reference sequence). This CDR3 spans 13 amino acids. J was trimmed by 5 bases and V by 1 base; bases with no gene match: 1. The CDR3 nucleotides are TGTGCCAGCAGCCAAGGACAGGGTTATGGCTACACCTTC. It specifies CASSQGQGYGYTF.

The V and J genes are TRBV24-1 and TRBJ1-1; D is ambiguous. Germline CDR1 KGHDR, CDR2 SFDVKD. V lost 4 bases and J lost 0, with 11 bases in between. CDR3 length: 15 residues. For the CDR3, the DNA is TGTGCCACCAGTGAGAGGGCCGGGATGAACACTGAAGCTTTCTTT. This encodes CATSERAGMNTEAFF.

This clone is a singleton in its sample. The rearrangement uses TRBV14 and TRBJ1-2, with 7 bases that match TRBD1. The germline V gene has CDR1 SGHDN and CDR2 FVKESK. The trim removed 1 base at V and 7 bases at J, leaving 15 bases unmatched. CDR3 length: 17 amino acids. CDR3 residues: CASSQVGGSGTAFGYTF. As DNA, the CDR3 is TGTGCCAGCAGCCAAGTAGGGGGCTCCGGGACGGCGTTTGGCTACACCTTC.

The chain links TRBV9 to TRBJ1-4; perhaps TRBD1 as D (6 bases). Per germline, CDR1 SGDLS and CDR2 YYNGEE. The CDR3 consists of 15 residues. V gave up 4 bases and J gave up 8 bases, with 18 bases separating them. CDR3 nucleotide sequence: TGTGCCAGCAGCCCGCGAGGGACATTGAACGAAAAACTGTTTTTT. Its translation: CASSPRGTLNEKLFF.

J is TRBJ2-3 and V is TRBV5-1, with 9 bases aligning to TRBD2. The junction had 9 bases not matched to a gene; V was cut back by 4 bases and J by 6 bases. Germline CDR1 is SGHRS and CDR2 is YFSETQ. This CDR3 is 15 amino acids long. The chain's CDR3 is CASSPSAGGPDTQYF. The DNA of the CDR3 is TGCGCCAGCAGCCCGTCGGCGGGAGGGCCGGATACGCAGTATTTT.

The chain combines TRBV6-6 with TRBJ2-3; TRBD2 matches 8 bases. The CDR3 runs 16 residues. The trim removed 5 bases at V and 2 bases at J, leaving 9 bases unmatched. Germline values: CDR1 MNHNY, CDR2 SVGAGI (reference sequence). The CDR3 DNA follows: TGTGCCAGCAGTGGTAGCGGGGACGACTACACAGATACGCAGTATTTT. As protein: CASSGSGDDYTDTQYF.

This rearrangement joins TRBV29-1 to TRBJ2-3; a possible D gene is TRBD2 (6 bases). Trimming took 4 bases from V and 2 from J, leaving 19 bases between them. Germline V gene sequence: CDR1 SQVTM, CDR2 ANQGSEA. CDR3 length equals 16 residues. DNA for the CDR3: TGCAGCGTTGGGGCAGTTTTCGCGGGGAACACAGATACGCAGTATTTT. It codes for CSVGAVFAGNTDTQYF.

The chain carries TRBV5-4 and TRBJ2-7, with 10 nucleotides matching TRBD2. This CDR3 has 16 residues. Trimming at V came to 3 bases and at J to 2 bases, leaving 8 bases not matched to a gene. In germline, CDR1 is SGHNT, CDR2 YYREEE (reference sequence). The chain's CDR3 is CASSSYNSGGPYEQYF. The CDR3 coding sequence is TGTGCCAGCAGCTCCTATAATAGCGGGGGGCCCTACGAGCAGTACTTC. Full variable domain (rest looked up from reference TRBV5-4 and TRBJ2-7): ETGVTQSPTHLIKTRGQQVTLRCSSQSGHNTVSWYQQALGQGPQFIFQYYREEENGRGNFPPRFSGLQFPNYSSELNVNALELDDSALYLCASSSYNSGGPYEQYFGPGTRLTVT.

The CDR3 nucleotides read TGCGCCAGCAGCCAAGATCAGCAGGGGCGAGAGACCCAGTACTTC. Translation gives CASSQDQQGRETQYF. V and J are TRBV4-3 and TRBJ2-5; D may be TRBD1 (6 bases). V dropped 0 bases and J dropped 4 bases, with 12 bases sitting between them. The CDR3 length is 15 residues. Per the germline V gene, CDR1 is LGHNA and CDR2 is YSLEER.

This chain connects TRBV11-3 to TRBJ2-2; 9 nucleotides align to TRBD1. With V trimmed by 5 bases and J by 5 bases, 3 bases remained unmatched. CDR1 SGHNT and CDR2 YENEEA come from the germline V gene. The CDR3 sequence is 14 residues long. CDR3 sequence reads: CASSTGTGTGELFF. CDR3 DNA sequence: TGTGCCAGCAGCACCGGGACAGGGACCGGGGAGCTGTTTTTT.

This chain uses TRBV18 with TRBJ2-2, with D unclear. Germline assignment: CDR1 KGHSH and CDR2 LQKENI. Trimming removed 4 bases from V and 3 bases from J, with 6 bases in between. This CDR3 is 13 amino acids long. CDR3 loop: CASSLRDTGELFF. Written as DNA, the CDR3 is TGTGCCAGCTCACTCCGGGACACCGGGGAGCTGTTTTTT.

This chain uses TRBV5-1 with TRBJ2-6; D is unresolved. The germline CDR1 and CDR2 sequences are SGHRS and YFSETQ. This CDR3 region has 15 residues. V was clipped by 0 bases and J by 2 bases, with 6 bases between them. The DNA of the CDR3 is TGCGCCAGCAGCTTGGGGAGAACTGGGGCCAACGTCCTGACTTTC. Its protein is CASSLGRTGANVLTF.

The CDR3 region is CATSTDTNNEQFF. The CDR3 DNA reads as TGTGCCACCAGCACGGACACGAACAATGAGCAGTTCTTC. The chain carries TRBV15 and TRBJ2-1; D is possibly TRBD1 (5 bases). Trimming removed 4 bases at V and 5 bases at J, with 9 bases between. The germline gives CDR1 LNHNV, CDR2 YYDKDF (reference sequence). This CDR3 is built from 13 residues. The full variable domain, completed using reference TRBV15 and TRBJ2-1, is DAMVIQNPRYQVTQFGKPVTLSCSQTLNHNVMYWYQQKSSQAPKLLFHYYDKDFNNEADTPDNFQSRRPNTSFCFLDIRSPGLGDTAMYLCATSTDTNNEQFFGPGTRLTVL.

In this sample, this clone turned up once. The chain has TRBV28 and TRBJ2-5; D remains ambiguous. CDR3 length equals 15 residues. Germline-derived CDR1 and CDR2 are MDHEN and SYDVKM. V lost 6 bases to trimming and J lost 5 bases, with 19 bases between them. Here the CDR3 DNA reads TGTGCCAGCAGGAACGGCGGTGAGCTACTCGAGACCCAGTACTTC. Translated: CASRNGGELLETQYF.